The 11 T cell receptor beta chains in this list originate from one sample, sequenced in a study of T cell responses to AZD1222 COVID-19 vaccine. Repertoires were generated with immunoSEQ multiplex PCR, while TCRdb's copy carries only in-frame clones and drops some. The table has some 170,000 clones, over 80% seen once. Source: peripheral blood, taken 28 days after the second dose of the MenACWY control vaccine. These receptor sequences come from an adult who received the MenACWY meningococcal vaccine as a control.

V and J are TRBV18 and TRBJ1-4, with 7 bases lining up with TRBD1. CDR1 is KGHSH and CDR2 is LQKENI in the germline V gene. The CDR3 runs 15 residues. V trimming: 0 bases; J trimming: 7 bases; junction bases outside the gene matches: 5. The chain's CDR3 is CASSPPEGQFEKLFF. Written as DNA, the CDR3 is TGTGCCAGCTCACCACCGGAGGGACAGTTTGAAAAACTGTTTTTT.

This clone has more than one count but fewer than ten. This chain uses TRBV5-4 with TRBJ2-1; 9 bases align to TRBD1. The ends lost 0 bases at V and 5 bases at J; junction bases unmatched: 6. The CDR3 has 16 residues. Looked up from germline, CDR1 is SGHNT and CDR2 is YYREEE (reference sequence). The CDR3 loop is CASSLGGDRAHNEQFF. Written as DNA, the CDR3 is TGTGCCAGCAGCTTGGGGGGGGACAGGGCCCACAATGAGCAGTTCTTC.

V is TRBV27 and J is TRBJ1-1, with D perhaps matching TRBD1 (5 bases). The CDR3 length is 15 residues. V dropped 5 bases and J dropped 2 bases, with 15 bases sitting between them. The germline CDR1 and CDR2 sequences are MNHEY and SMNVEV (reference sequence). CDR3 coding DNA: TGTGCCAGCAGTCTTTCCAAACAGGTAAACACTGAAGCTTTCTTT. This codes for CASSLSKQVNTEAFF.

This clone has a single count. The chain uses TRBV30 and TRBJ1-3; D remains ambiguous. There are 12 residues in the CDR3. Germline-derived CDR1 and CDR2 are GTSNPN and SVGIG (reference sequence). The V end was cut by 0 bases, the J end by 4 bases, with 4 bases between. DNA for the CDR3: TGTGCCTGGAGTGTGAAGGGAAACACCATATATTTT. Translation: CAWSVKGNTIYF.

This chain connects TRBV6-5 to TRBJ1-5; 9 bases map to TRBD1. CDR1 and CDR2 (germline): MNHEY, SVGAGI. The CDR3 covers 13 residues. V dropped 6 bases and J dropped 11; count of bases not matched to a gene: 8. The CDR3 DNA follows: TGTGCCAGCAGAAGGACAGGGGCACCCGCCCAGCATTTT. Translated: CASRRTGAPAQHF.

The chain employs TRBV19 and TRBJ2-1, with 14 bases matching TRBD2. V gave up 0 bases and J gave up 8 bases; unmatched junction bases: 15. This CDR3 has 20 amino acids. Germline loops: CDR1 LNHDA, CDR2 SQIVND (reference sequence). The CDR3 DNA sequence: TGTGCCAGTAGTATAGATCATCGAGGGACTAGCGGGAGAAAGCTTCATGAGCAGTTCTTC. Translating gives CASSIDHRGTSGRKLHEQFF.

The rearrangement joins TRBV12-3 or TRBV12-4 to TRBJ1-6; perhaps TRBD1 as D (5 bases). The CDR3 runs 11 residues. Trimming shortened V by 8 bases and J by 10 bases, and 9 bases separated the two germline ends. DNA for the CDR3: TGTGCCAGCGGGACGGACTCACCCCTCCACTTT. Translation gives CASGTDSPLHF.

V usage is TRBV29-1 and J usage is TRBJ1-2; possibly TRBD1 for D (6 bases). Germline-derived CDR1 and CDR2 are SQVTM and ANQGSEA. CDR3 length equals 11 residues. Trimming left V 3 bases short and J 8 bases short, with 10 bases between. The CDR3 here is CSVEGARGYTF. The CDR3 DNA follows: TGCAGCGTTGAGGGGGCTCGGGGCTACACCTTC.

The genes are TRBV6-5 and TRBJ1-5; TRBD1 is a possible D gene (6 bases). Germline CDR1 and CDR2: MNHEY and SVGAGI. This CDR3 comprises 15 residues. Trimming cost V 2 bases and J 7 bases, with 15 bases left between them. The CDR3 region is CASSYTTGKGQPQHF. The CDR3 DNA follows: TGTGCCAGCAGTTACACCACAGGGAAGGGCCAGCCCCAGCATTTT.

The chain is built from TRBV14 and TRBJ2-2; no clear D gene. Germline V gives CDR1 SGHDN, CDR2 FVKESK. There are 16 residues in the CDR3. V lost 1 base, J lost 0 bases, and 9 bases lay in between. The CDR3 DNA follows: TGTGCCAGCAGCCAAGGGATAGACGCGAACACCGGGGAGCTGTTTTTT. Translated: CASSQGIDANTGELFF.

The V gene is TRBV24-1, the J gene TRBJ2-7, with TRBD1 matching 7 bases. The germline V gene encodes CDR1 KGHDR and CDR2 SFDVKD. The junction had 3 bases not matched to a gene; V was cut back by 10 bases and J by 4 bases. This CDR3 is 11 amino acids long. The CDR3 bases are TGTGCCACGTCAGGGGGTTACGAGCAGTACTTC. Protein: CATSGGYEQYF.